The entry that follows covers one TCR beta chain sequence. Its antigen is not known. These data are taken from a study of cytomegalovirus exposure and HLA in healthy donors. Study-wide results and limits: Later examination showed HLA-associated TCR beta chains had greater clonal expansion than equally common others. DRB1 showed the most TCR associations and HLA-C the fewest in a later analysis, as rates varied by HLA locus.

PCR was performed using 60 Vbeta and 13 Jbeta primers. Profiling relied on immunoSEQ multiplex PCR, and the TCRdb table lists in-frame clones only, not all of them. The sample has around 150,000 clones; less than 65% are singletons. The CDR3 covers 13 residues. Trimming removed 4 bases at V and 10 bases at J, with 15 bases between. Looked up from germline, CDR1 is SGHDT and CDR2 is YYEEEE. This chain links TRBV5-6 with TRBJ2-1; perhaps TRBD2 as D (5 bases). The sequence derives from a woman younger than 45 in good health and CMV-seropositive. The sequenced sample was PBMCs. In DNA, the CDR3 is TGTGCCAGCAGCCCGACTCCCTCGGGGGAGCAGTTCTTC. It codes for CASSPTPSGEQFF.